These 18 T cell receptor beta chains were sequenced from one sample in a study of CD8+ T cells in alopecia areata. Sequencing used cDNA as its template, made by extracting RNA and reverse transcribing it. The repertoire was sequenced with immunoSEQ multiplex PCR; TCRdb's copy has only in-frame clones and lacks some. Found here are some 190,000 clones, approximately 67% of them singletons; the top ten hold more than 0.95%. Sample treatment: oral pan-JAK inhibitor, 5-10 mg twice daily. The sequencing used CD4+ T cells sorted from blood, collected at approximately week 42, from a patient treated with tofacitinib. These receptors were collected from a human donor with alopecia areata.

This clone was detected only a few times. The chain couples TRBV29-1 to TRBJ2-7; D not resolved. Trimming shortened V by 5 bases and J by 3 bases, and 8 bases separated the two germline ends. The CDR3 loop spans 11 amino acids. Germline V gene lookup returns CDR1 SQVTM and CDR2 ANQGSEA. The CDR3 nucleotides read TGCAGCGTTCGCGGAGTCTACGAGCAGTACTTC. Protein: CSVRGVYEQYF.

This clone was seen a handful of times. V is TRBV7-9 and J is TRBJ1-2; the D is unclear. CDR3 length: 12 residues. Germline loops: CDR1 SEHNR, CDR2 FQNEAQ (reference sequence). The V end was cut by 1 base, the J end by 5 bases, with 5 bases between. The chain's CDR3 is CASSLETYGYTF. The CDR3 coding sequence is TGTGCCAGCAGCTTAGAGACTTATGGCTACACCTTC.

This chain links TRBV15 with TRBJ1-1, with D maybe TRBD1 (6 bases). The CDR3 has 14 residues. V gave up 6 bases and J gave up 2 bases, with 13 bases separating them. Germline V gene data show CDR1 as LNHNV and CDR2 as YYDKDF (reference sequence). The DNA for the CDR3 is TGTGCCACCAGACAAGGCAGGGGAAACACTGAAGCTTTCTTT. Translated, it gives CATRQGRGNTEAFF.

The chain joins TRBV4-3 to TRBJ2-2, with D possibly being TRBD1 (5 bases). This CDR3 has 16 residues. V lost 1 base and J lost 7, with 16 bases in between. The germline V gene has CDR1 LGHNA and CDR2 YSLEER. CDR3 amino acids: CASSQGPGILVGELFF. The CDR3 nucleotides are TGCGCCAGCAGCCAAGGGCCAGGGATTTTGGTCGGGGAGCTGTTTTTT.

This sequence joins TRBV4-1 and TRBJ1-1, with D possibly matching TRBD1 (5 bases). The CDR3 loop spans 13 amino acids. V lost 6 bases and J lost 1, with 9 bases in between. The germline gives CDR1 MGHRA, CDR2 YSYEKL. The CDR3: CASSGQSNTEAFF. The CDR3 bases are TGCGCCAGCAGTGGACAATCGAACACTGAAGCTTTCTTT.

This chain connects TRBV30 to TRBJ2-2; TRBD2 might be the D (5 bases). CDR3 length equals 12 residues. V was clipped by 2 bases and J by 5 bases, with 6 bases between them. Per germline, CDR1 GTSNPN and CDR2 SVGIG (reference sequence). CDR3 sequence reads: CAWSPGTGELFF. The CDR3 bases are TGTGCCTGGAGTCCGGGGACCGGGGAGCTGTTTTTT.

This clone is a singleton in its sample. V is TRBV5-6 and J is TRBJ1-2; the D is unclear. The CDR3 contains 14 residues. Trimming removed 0 bases from V and 4 bases from J, with 10 bases in between. Germline CDR1 reads SGHDT; CDR2 reads YYEEEE. The CDR3 reads CASSLASEVYGYTF. CDR3 nucleotide sequence: TGTGCCAGCAGCTTGGCGTCCGAAGTCTATGGCTACACCTTC.

The chain couples TRBV7-2 to TRBJ1-1; TRBD1 matches 7 bases. This CDR3 has 16 residues. The V gene end was trimmed by 7 bases and the J gene end by 2 bases; junction bases not matched to a gene: 13. The germline V gene encodes CDR1 SGHTA and CDR2 FQGNSA. The CDR3 here is CASKAATGLGNTEAFF. The CDR3 nucleotides are TGTGCCAGCAAAGCTGCGACAGGGTTAGGTAACACTGAAGCTTTCTTT.

The rearrangement uses TRBV29-1 and TRBJ1-1; no clear D. In germline, CDR1 is SQVTM, CDR2 ANQGSEA. The CDR3 sequence is 13 residues long. Trimming cost V 3 bases and J 0 bases, with 8 bases left between them. CDR3 sequence reads: CSVEGVLNTEAFF. CDR3 coding DNA: TGCAGCGTTGAGGGAGTTTTGAACACTGAAGCTTTCTTT.

Concerning this clone: A junction end diverges from the germline sequence, so it may reflect a read error. The CDR3 is CASSLIGQGPDEQFF. CDR3 nucleotides: TGCGCCAGCAGCTTGATAGGACAGGGTCCCGATGAGCAGTTCTTC. This chain connects TRBV5-4 to TRBJ2-1; 8 bases align to TRBD1. This CDR3 comprises 15 residues. In germline, CDR1 is SGHNT, CDR2 YYREEE (reference sequence).

This clone has at least ten counts. This rearrangement joins TRBV2 to TRBJ1-5; D unresolved. CDR1 is SNHLY, CDR2 FYNNEI, per germline. This CDR3 spans 13 amino acids. Trimming took off 5 bases at V and 4 bases at J, with 9 bases between the two ends. CDR3: CASSHDGNQPQHF. CDR3 DNA: TGTGCCAGCAGTCACGACGGGAATCAGCCCCAGCATTTT.

The rearrangement joins TRBV29-1 to TRBJ2-6, with 10 bases matching TRBD1. Germline V lookup: CDR1 SQVTM, CDR2 ANQGSEA. Trimming removed 5 bases from V and 0 bases from J; junction bases left unmatched: 4. This CDR3 comprises 16 residues. Here the CDR3 reads CSVIGQGVSGANVLTF. The CDR3, as DNA: TGCAGCGTTATTGGACAGGGGGTCTCTGGGGCCAACGTCCTGACTTTC.

The DNA of the CDR3 is TGTGCCAGCAGCTTGGCCGGACAGCCTCCTAATTCACCCCTCCACTTT. It is translated as CASSLAGQPPNSPLHF. This chain links TRBV5-4 with TRBJ1-6; a weak D match, TRBD1 (6 bases). Germline CDR1 and CDR2: SGHNT and YYREEE (reference sequence). The V end lost 0 bases, the J end lost 6 bases, and 13 bases lay between the germline ends. CDR3 length equals 16 residues.

Turning to this clone: Other DNA sequences in this sample translate to the same CDR3. V is TRBV7-2 and J is TRBJ1-2, with 11 bases matching TRBD1. Per germline, CDR1 SGHTA and CDR2 FQGNSA. The ends lost 2 bases at V and 5 bases at J; junction bases unmatched: 4. The CDR3 runs to 15 residues. CDR3 in DNA: TGTGCCAGCAGCTTACGGACAGGGGGCGATTATGGCTACACCTTC. Translating gives CASSLRTGGDYGYTF.

The chain recombines TRBV14 with TRBJ2-3; no clear D gene. Germline assignment: CDR1 SGHDN and CDR2 FVKESK. Trimming left V 3 bases short and J 0 bases short, with 7 bases between. This CDR3 comprises 14 residues. CDR3 residues: CASSHLPSTDTQYF. The CDR3 nucleotides are TGTGCCAGCAGCCATTTACCTAGCACAGATACGCAGTATTTT. The full variable domain, its missing parts supplied by reference TRBV14 and TRBJ2-3, is EAGVTQFPSHSVIEKGQTVTLRCDPISGHDNLYWYRRVMGKEIKFLLHFVKESKQDESGMPNNRFLAERTGGTYSTLKVQPAELEDSGVYFCASSHLPSTDTQYFGPGTRLTVL.

This clone was recorded a few times. The chain recombines TRBV6-6 with TRBJ2-3; D ambiguous. Trimming took off 5 bases at V and 3 bases at J, with 15 bases between the two ends. The CDR3 spans 15 residues. The germline gives CDR1 MNHNY, CDR2 SVGAGI (reference sequence). CDR3 DNA sequence: TGTGCCAGCAGTACCCGTCTAGATATTACAGATACGCAGTATTTT. It codes for CASSTRLDITDTQYF.

The V and J genes are TRBV29-1 and TRBJ1-2; no reliable D call. V was cut by 0 bases and J by 2 bases, with 7 bases left in between. Germline V CDR1 and CDR2: SQVTM, ANQGSEA. This CDR3 region has 13 residues. CDR3 in DNA: TGCAGCGTTGAAGATATCAGCAACTATGGCTACACCTTC. It translates to CSVEDISNYGYTF.

The chain links TRBV5-6 to TRBJ1-6; the D gene is possibly TRBD1 (5 bases). The germline gives CDR1 SGHDT, CDR2 YYEEEE. This CDR3 is built from 16 residues. V lost 6 bases and J 7 bases, leaving 20 bases between the germline ends. For the CDR3, the DNA is TGTGCCAGCACCCGGCGTGGGGGTCCGTTCAATTCACCCCTCCACTTT. This codes for CASTRRGGPFNSPLHF.